Below, 5 T cell receptor beta chains from the same sample are listed, as sequenced in a study of T cells in Graves' hyperthyroidism and ophthalmopathy. RNA transcripts gave rise to amplified TCR beta CDR3 regions. The HTBI primer set was used in a first-round RT-PCR of the TCR CDR3. TCRdb reprocessed the multiplex PCR reads via MiXCR and lists one record per CDR3 protein. The table shows some 50,000 distinct CDR3 sequences, with around 55% occurring only once. The sample consisted of peripheral blood or thyroid tissue (not recorded which). These receptors all come from a young man with Graves' hyperthyroidism.

This clonotype was seen a handful of times. This sequence joins TRBV7-8 and TRBJ2-7, with D maybe TRBD2 (6 bases). V lost 5 bases and J lost 4, with 18 bases in between. The length of the CDR3 is 15 residues. The germline V gene encodes CDR1 SGHVS and CDR2 FQNEAQ. CDR3 region: CASSQTGTGGYEQYF. The CDR3 coding sequence is TGTGCCAGCAGCCAGACCGGGACTGGAGGATACGAGCAGTACTTC.

The J gene is TRBJ2-6, the V gene TRBV24-1, with D unclear. With 6 bases removed from V and 5 bases from J, the gap between germline ends came to 4 bases. The CDR3 is 12 residues long. CDR1 KGHDR and CDR2 SFDVKD come from the germline V gene. The CDR3 nucleotides read TGTGCCACCAGTAGCTGGGCCAACGTCCTGACTTTC. It is translated as CATSSWANVLTF.

This clonotype was counted ten times or more. V usage is TRBV20-1 and J usage is TRBJ2-7; the D is unclear. CDR1 DFQATT and CDR2 SNEGSKA come from the germline V gene (reference sequence). V was cut by 2 bases and J by 1 base, with 12 bases left in between. The CDR3 sequence is 14 residues long. CDR3 in amino acids: CSARSPLLSYEQYF. The DNA for the CDR3 is TGCAGTGCTAGATCGCCCCTTCTTTCCTACGAGCAGTACTTC.

In this sample, this clonotype turned up many times. The chain combines TRBV9 with TRBJ2-7, with 12 bases aligning to TRBD1. The germline CDR1 and CDR2 sequences are SGDLS and YYNGEE. V lost 2 bases to trimming and J lost 3 bases; unmatched junction nucleotides: 3. This CDR3 is built from 15 residues. The DNA for the CDR3 is TGTGCCAGCAGCGTCGGGACAGGGGGCTTCTACGAGCAGTACTTC. Translating gives CASSVGTGGFYEQYF.

This clonotype was recorded many times. V gene TRBV5-1 combines with J gene TRBJ2-2; 8 positions match TRBD1. Per the germline V gene, CDR1 is SGHRS and CDR2 is YFSETQ. This CDR3 has 15 amino acids. Unmatched junction bases numbered 7, after V lost 7 bases and J lost 2 bases. The DNA for the CDR3 is TGCGCCAGCGCAGGGGGCCCGGCTAACACCGGGGAGCTGTTTTTT. Its protein product is CASAGGPANTGELFF.